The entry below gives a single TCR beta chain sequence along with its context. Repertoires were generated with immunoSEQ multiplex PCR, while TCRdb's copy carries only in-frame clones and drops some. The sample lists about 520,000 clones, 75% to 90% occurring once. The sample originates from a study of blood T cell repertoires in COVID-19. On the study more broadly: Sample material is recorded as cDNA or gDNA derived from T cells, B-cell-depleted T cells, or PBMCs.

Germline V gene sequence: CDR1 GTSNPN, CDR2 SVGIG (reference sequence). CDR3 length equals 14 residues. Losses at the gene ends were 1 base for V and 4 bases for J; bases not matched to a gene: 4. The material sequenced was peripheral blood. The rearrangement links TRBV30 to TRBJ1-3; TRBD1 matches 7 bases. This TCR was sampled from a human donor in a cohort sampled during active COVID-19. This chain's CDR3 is CAWSAGTAGNTIYF. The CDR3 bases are TGTGCCTGGAGTGCTGGGACAGCGGGAAACACCATATATTTT.